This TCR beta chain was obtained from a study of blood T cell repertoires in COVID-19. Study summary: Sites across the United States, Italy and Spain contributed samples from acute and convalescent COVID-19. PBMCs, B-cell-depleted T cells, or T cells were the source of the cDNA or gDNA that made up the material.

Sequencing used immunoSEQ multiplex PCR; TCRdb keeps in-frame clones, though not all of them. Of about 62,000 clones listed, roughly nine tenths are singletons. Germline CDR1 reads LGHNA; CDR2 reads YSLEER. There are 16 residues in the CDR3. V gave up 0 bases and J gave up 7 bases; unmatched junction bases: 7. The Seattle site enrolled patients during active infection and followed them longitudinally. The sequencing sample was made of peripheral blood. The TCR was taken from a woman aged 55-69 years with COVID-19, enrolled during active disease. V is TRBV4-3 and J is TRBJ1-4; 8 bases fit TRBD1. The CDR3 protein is CASSQDLSTGGEKLFF. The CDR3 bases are TGCGCCAGCAGCCAAGATTTATCCACAGGGGGTGAAAAACTGTTTTTT.